This is a list of T cell receptor beta chains from one sample in a study of cytomegalovirus exposure and HLA in healthy donors. Profiled with immunoSEQ multiplex PCR; TCRdb holds only in-frame clones, not every one. This sample carries about 140,000 clones, around 90% of them seen once, and the ten largest clones take roughly 4.5%. Sequencing was carried out using PBMCs. Receptors were obtained from a man aged 18 to 35 in good health and CMV-seropositive. The CDR3 runs from the conserved cysteine through the conserved F or W. A D gene is named only where the DNA matches it firmly. Rows give clone size only sometimes, using once, few, many, or a class for an expanded clone.

D gene	V gene	J gene	clone size	CDR3 DNA	CDR3 protein
TRBD1	TRBV6-6	TRBJ1-3	-	TGTGCCAGCGGCCGGACAGGCAATGGAAACACCATATATTTT	CASGRTGNGNTIYF
TRBD2	TRBV6-1	TRBJ2-7	-	TGTGCCAGCAGTACGGGACTAGCCTACGAGCAGTACTTC	CASSTGLAYEQYF
-	TRBV7-3	TRBJ2-2	once	TGTGCCAGCAGCTCCTCAACCAGCACCGGGGAGCTGTTTTTT	CASSSSTSTGELFF
TRBD1	TRBV5-8	TRBJ1-2	few	TGTGCCAGCAGCCGGGGACAGGGCTACTATGGCTACACCTTC	CASSRGQGYYGYTF
-	TRBV28	TRBJ2-7	-	TGTGCCAGCAGTTTAGGCTTCTCCTACGAGCAGTACTTC	CASSLGFSYEQYF
TRBD2	TRBV4-1	TRBJ2-1	-	TGCGCCAGCAGCGCCTATAGCGGGAGGGCCATGGATGAGCAGTTCTTC	CASSAYSGRAMDEQFF
-	TRBV29-1	TRBJ1-2	-	TGCAGCGTTATTCAGGGGACCTATGGCTACACCTTC	CSVIQGTYGYTF
-	TRBV5-5	TRBJ1-1	-	TGTGCCAGCAGCAATTATTTGACACCGAACACTGAAGCTTTCTTT	CASSNYLTPNTEAFF
-	TRBV28	TRBJ2-7	-	TGTGCCAGCAGTCGCGGTTATGGGCAGTACTTC	CASSRGYGQYF
-	TRBV30	TRBJ1-1	few	TGTGCCTGGAGTGGGGTGGCCGGGACTTTCTTT	CAWSGVAGTFF
TRBD1	TRBV7-9	TRBJ1-4	-	TGTGCCAGCAGCAACAGGGGGCGAGGTGAAAAACTGTTTTTT	CASSNRGRGEKLFF
TRBD2	TRBV2	TRBJ2-2	-	TGTGCCAGCAGTGGAATGCTAGCGGGAAGTAAGAACACCGGGGAGCTGTTTTTT	CASSGMLAGSKNTGELFF
-	TRBV30	TRBJ1-5	-	TGTGCCTGGAGGGGTGGGAGGGATGGTCAGCCCCAGCATTTT	CAWRGGRDGQPQHF
-	TRBV6-5	TRBJ1-4	-	TGTGCCAGCAGTTACTCTCCCTATCCCCAGGGTGAAAAACTGTTTTTT	CASSYSPYPQGEKLFF
TRBD1	TRBV6-1	TRBJ1-4	-	TGTGCCACCCCGGACAGGGATGGGAATATAGGAGAACTGTTTTTT	CATPDRDGNIGELFF
-	TRBV5-1	TRBJ1-1	-	TGCGCCAGCAGCGCCGTTCCAGGGGCCACTGAAGCTTTCTTT	CASSAVPGATEAFF
-	TRBV10-1	TRBJ2-1	-	TGCGCCAGCAGCTCAGTGAACTCCTACAATGAGCAGTTCTTC	CASSSVNSYNEQFF
TRBD2	TRBV7-9	TRBJ2-7	-	TGTGCCAGCAGCTTAGGGACGTGGACTAGCGGGAATCACGAGCAGTACTTC	CASSLGTWTSGNHEQYF
-	TRBV27	TRBJ2-3	-	TGTGCCAGCAGTTTATCGGGGGCTAGCACAGATACGCAGTATTTT	CASSLSGASTDTQYF
-	TRBV7-8	TRBJ1-5	-	TGTGCCAGCAGTTATTATAGCAATCAGCCCCAGCATTTT	CASSYYSNQPQHF
TRBD2	TRBV2	TRBJ2-5	-	TGTGCCAGCAAGGGACTAGCGGGAGGTGAGACCCAGTACTTC	CASKGLAGGETQYF
TRBD1	TRBV7-9	TRBJ1-1	-	TGTGCCAGCAGCTTAGCGGGACAGGGTGGCACTGAAGCTTTCTTT	CASSLAGQGGTEAFF
-	TRBV5-4	TRBJ2-7	-	TGTGCCAGCAGCTTCAGCGGCCATTTATCCTACGAGCAGTACTTC	CASSFSGHLSYEQYF
TRBD1	TRBV5-1	TRBJ1-2	-	TGCGCCAGCAGCTTGGGACAGGGGGCCTATGGCTACACCTTC	CASSLGQGAYGYTF
-	TRBV7-6	TRBJ2-3	once	TGTGCCAGCAGCTTAAATACAGCTAGCACAGATACGCAGTATTTT	CASSLNTASTDTQYF
TRBD1	TRBV18	TRBJ1-5	-	TGTGCCAGCTCACCCGGGACAGGATATCAGCCCCAGCATTTT	CASSPGTGYQPQHF
-	TRBV6-1	TRBJ1-2	-	TGTGCCAGCTTAAAGGGGGAAAGTGGCTACACCTTC	CASLKGESGYTF
-	TRBV6-6	TRBJ1-1	-	TGTGCCAGCAGCCACCTACGGGGGAACACTGAAGCTTTCTTT	CASSHLRGNTEAFF
-	TRBV18	TRBJ2-5	-	TGTGCCAGCTCACCACCGTACTCGATTTATGAGACCCAGTACTTC	CASSPPYSIYETQYF
TRBD2	TRBV5-6	TRBJ2-3	-	TGTGCCAGCAGCTCGGGACTATCCGCAGATACGCAGTATTTT	CASSSGLSADTQYF
TRBD2	TRBV6-1	TRBJ2-7	-	TGTGCCAGCAGTGAAGGGCCTGGACTAGCGGGAGGTAACGAGCAGTACTTC	CASSEGPGLAGGNEQYF
-	TRBV15	TRBJ1-5	-	TGTGCCACCAGCAGAGAGGGGCCGTCACCCCAGCATTTT	CATSREGPSPQHF
TRBD2	TRBV10-3	TRBJ2-1	-	TGTGCCATCAGTGAACCGGGACTAGCGTTTAATGAGCAGTTCTTC	CAISEPGLAFNEQFF
-	TRBV25-1	TRBJ2-3	once	TGTGCCAGCAGTGAAAGGGAGTTCCCCACAGATACGCAGTATTTT	CASSEREFPTDTQYF
-	TRBV5-1	TRBJ1-1	-	TGCGCCAGCAGCTTAGGAGTTAGCACTGAAGCTTTCTTT	CASSLGVSTEAFF
TRBD2	TRBV6-4	TRBJ2-1	-	TGTGCCAGCAGTCAAACTAGCGGGACCAGATACAATGAGCAGTTCTTC	CASSQTSGTRYNEQFF
-	TRBV28	TRBJ1-1	-	TGTGCCAGCAGTTTAACAGGGCCGAACACTGAAGCTTTCTTT	CASSLTGPNTEAFF
-	TRBV9	TRBJ1-4	-	TGTGCCAGCAGCGTAGCTACGGGGGGCGGAGAAAAACTGTTTTTT	CASSVATGGGEKLFF
-	TRBV5-1	TRBJ2-5	-	TGCGCCAGCAGCTTGGGCAGCCAAGAGACCCAGTACTTC	CASSLGSQETQYF
-	TRBV28	TRBJ1-1	-	TGTGCCAGCGCGTCTGCGGAGGGCTCTATGAACACTGAAGCTTTCTTT	CASASAEGSMNTEAFF
-	TRBV6-5	TRBJ2-7	few	TGTGCCAGCAGTTGGGGGGACGCCTACGAGCAGTACTTC	CASSWGDAYEQYF
TRBD2	TRBV6-1	TRBJ2-7	-	TGTGCCAGCAGAACCCTAGCGGGAGAATCCGAGCAGTACTTC	CASRTLAGESEQYF
-	TRBV25-1	TRBJ1-2	-	TGTGCCAGCAGTGATTTCCGGGGAGGCTATGGCTACACCTTC	CASSDFRGGYGYTF
TRBD1	TRBV14	TRBJ2-7	-	TGTGCCAGCAGCCGATACTTGGGACAGGTCCAGGGGGAGCAGTACTTC	CASSRYLGQVQGEQYF
TRBD1	TRBV7-2	TRBJ2-7	-	TGTGCCAGCAGCTTAGGCACAGGGGGATGGAACGAGCAGTACTTC	CASSLGTGGWNEQYF
-	TRBV28	TRBJ1-1	-	TGTGCCAGCAGTCCTCCCCCCCCAGGGAAGAACACTGAAGCTTTCTTT	CASSPPPPGKNTEAFF
-	TRBV5-1	TRBJ2-3	once	TGCGCCAGCAGCTTGGGTGGGCCCCCCCAGGGTACGCAGTATTTT	CASSLGGPPQGTQYF
-	TRBV18	TRBJ2-3	-	TGTGCCAGTGCCCGAACTGAGGGCACAGATACGCAGTATTTT	CASARTEGTDTQYF
TRBD1	TRBV30	TRBJ2-3	-	TGTGCCTGGCGTACGACAGGGGGCCCAGATACGCAGTATTTT	CAWRTTGGPDTQYF
-	TRBV15	TRBJ2-6	-	TGTGCCACCAGCTACGACAACTCTGGGGCCAACGTCCTGACTTTC	CATSYDNSGANVLTF
TRBD1	TRBV29-1	TRBJ2-7	-	TGCAGCGCCGACCTTGGGACAGGAGGCTACGAGCAGTACTTC	CSADLGTGGYEQYF
-	TRBV6-5	TRBJ1-2	-	TGTGCCAGCAGTTACTCTCGGGGGGCTCGGAACTATGGCTACACCTTC	CASSYSRGARNYGYTF
-	TRBV5-1	TRBJ1-3	-	TGCGCCAGCAGTTACCAACAGGGCTCAGGAAACACCATATATTTT	CASSYQQGSGNTIYF
TRBD1	TRBV19	TRBJ1-1	-	TGTGCCAGTTATAGGACAGGGACGAACACTGAAGCTTTCTTT	CASYRTGTNTEAFF